Reported below is one T cell receptor (beta chain). One end of the junction is discordant with germline, which a read error may explain. This sample stems from a study of blood T cell repertoires in COVID-19. This CDR3 is 13 amino acids long. From germline, CDR1 is SNHLY and CDR2 FYNNEI. TCRdb's table, derived via immunoSEQ multiplex PCR, lists solely in-frame clones and lacks some. The table includes roughly 65,000 clones, roughly nine tenths detected once. V is TRBV2 and J is TRBJ1-1; TRBD1 might be the D (5 bases). The sequenced material came from peripheral blood. This receptor was taken from a man aged 55 to 70 with acute or convalescent COVID-19. The CDR3 DNA reads TGTGCCAGCAGTGAAGGGGAGGGGTCGGTTTACGTCTTT. It specifies CASSEGEGSVYVF.